Shown below are 15 T cell receptor beta chains from a single sample sequenced in a study of CD8+CD57+ T cells in acquired aplastic anemia. The template used for profiling TCR beta VDJ and CDR3 was genomic DNA. One entry per CDR3 protein, called by TCRdb with MiXCR from the reads. There are about 200,000 distinct CDR3 sequences in the sample; around 50% occur only once, and less than 20% lies in the top ten. In patients chosen for sequencing, flow cytometry had shown CD8+CD57+ cell expansion. Sequenced input: sorted CD4+, CD8+, or CD8+CD57+ T cells (not recorded which) from PBMCs. These receptors came from a human donor with aplastic anemia.

This clonotype was recorded at least ten times. The rearrangement joins TRBV2 to TRBJ2-2, with D perhaps being TRBD1 or TRBD2 (5 bases each). Trimming removed 6 bases at V and 0 bases at J, with 14 bases between. The CDR3 sequence is 16 residues long. The germline V gene has CDR1 SNHLY and CDR2 FYNNEI. The CDR3 sequence: CASSWGRSTNTGELFF. The CDR3 DNA reads as TGTGCCAGCAGCTGGGGACGGAGCACGAACACCGGGGAGCTGTTTTTT.

This chain connects TRBV7-2 to TRBJ2-3, with D perhaps given as TRBD1 or TRBD2 (5 bases each). CDR1 and CDR2 from the germline V gene are SGHTA and FQGNSA. CDR3 length equals 16 residues. The germline V and J ends were trimmed by 0 bases and 0 bases, with 10 bases remaining between them. CDR3 nucleotide sequence: TGTGCCAGCAGCTTAGCAACATGGGGGAGCACAGATACGCAGTATTTT. Residues: CASSLATWGSTDTQYF.

V usage is TRBV25-1 and J usage is TRBJ1-1; TRBD1 might be the D (5 bases). The CDR3 is 13 residues long. Germline lookup yields CDR1 MGHDK and CDR2 SYGVNS. The germline V and J ends were trimmed by 0 bases and 7 bases, with 9 bases remaining between them. CDR3 residues: CASSEYGAGEAFF. For the CDR3, the DNA is TGTGCCAGCAGTGAATACGGGGCAGGTGAAGCTTTCTTT.

This clonotype has at least ten counts. V usage is TRBV7-9 and J usage is TRBJ1-1, with D unresolved. CDR1 and CDR2 from the germline V gene are SEHNR and FQNEAQ (reference sequence). This CDR3 is 17 amino acids long. V lost 3 bases to trimming and J lost 3 bases, with 20 bases between them. DNA of the CDR3: TGTGCCAGCAGCTTTGACAACCAGGAGTATGGGTACACTGAAGCTTTCTTT. This encodes CASSFDNQEYGYTEAFF.

At least ten counts were recorded for this clonotype. This chain joins TRBV19 and TRBJ1-4; TRBD1 agrees at 8 bases. CDR3 length: 16 residues. The V and J ends lost 0 bases and 8 bases, in that order; junction bases with no gene match: 8. Germline-derived CDR1 and CDR2 are LNHDA and SQIVND (reference sequence). This chain's CDR3 is CASSIDLGRGREKLFF. The CDR3 nucleotides are TGTGCCAGTAGTATAGATCTCGGCAGGGGGCGCGAAAAACTGTTTTTT.

The chain uses TRBV5-4 and TRBJ1-4, with TRBD1 matching over 9 bases. The CDR3 runs to 17 residues. V lost 5 bases and J lost 8; bases outside the gene matches: 16. Germline CDR1 and CDR2: SGHNT and YYREEE (reference sequence). As DNA, the CDR3 is TGTGCCAGCAGTCCGGGGGGCAGGAGCACAGGGGGCGAAAAACTGTTTTTT. Translation: CASSPGGRSTGGEKLFF. The full variable domain, with the rest looked up from reference TRBV5-4 and TRBJ1-4, is ETGVTQSPTHLIKTRGQQVTLRCSSQSGHNTVSWYQQALGQGPQFIFQYYREEENGRGNFPPRFSGLQFPNYSSELNVNALELDDSALYLCASSPGGRSTGGEKLFFGSGTQLSVL.

In this sample, this clonotype turned up many times. J is TRBJ2-3 and V is TRBV4-1; D remains ambiguous. V lost 0 bases and J lost 1, with 8 bases in between. This CDR3 is 15 amino acids long. CDR1 is MGHRA, CDR2 YSYEKL, per germline. CDR3 bases: TGCGCCAGCAGCCAAGAGCCAGCGCGCACAGATACGCAGTATTTT. Protein sequence: CASSQEPARTDTQYF.

This clonotype was found many times. V is TRBV2 and J is TRBJ2-5, with a weak D call TRBD2 (6 bases). Deletions cut 1 base from V and 5 bases from J, with 14 bases between. The CDR3 consists of 15 residues. Germline assignment: CDR1 SNHLY and CDR2 FYNNEI. The CDR3 loop reads CASSEVGLIRETQYF. The DNA for the CDR3 is TGTGCCAGCAGTGAAGTGGGACTCATCCGGGAGACCCAGTACTTC.

This clonotype was observed a few times. A much larger clone lies one base from this, so it may be a read error. The chain combines TRBV20-1 with TRBJ1-1; D not resolved. There are 14 residues in the CDR3. Germline CDR1 reads DFQATT; CDR2 reads SNEGSKA (reference sequence). The chain's CDR3 is CSAGRHSMNTEASF. The CDR3 DNA reads as TGCAGTGCTGGCAGACACTCCATGAACACTGAAGCTTCCTTT.

This clonotype has a count of ten or more. The V and J genes are TRBV7-3 and TRBJ2-7; perhaps TRBD1 as D (7 bases). V was clipped by 3 bases and J by 6 bases, with 24 bases between them. The germline V gene encodes CDR1 SGHTA and CDR2 FQGTGA. There are 17 residues in the CDR3. The CDR3 region is CASSFPSRDSTTCEQYF. The CDR3 region has the DNA TGTGCCAGCAGCTTCCCTTCGCGGGACAGCACAACCTGCGAGCAGTACTTC.

The J gene is TRBJ1-1, the V gene TRBV2; D remains ambiguous. The V and J ends lost 2 bases and 1 base respectively, with 11 bases between them. This CDR3 is built from 15 residues. Germline V lookup: CDR1 SNHLY, CDR2 FYNNEI. The CDR3 sequence: CASSENTAGNTEAFF. For the CDR3, the DNA is TGTGCCAGCAGTGAAAATACAGCTGGGAACACTGAAGCTTTCTTT.

This clonotype was detected many times. The genes are TRBV7-6 and TRBJ1-4; the D gene is possibly TRBD1 (5 bases). The CDR3 sequence is 14 residues long. The V and J ends lost 2 bases and 4 bases respectively, with 8 bases between them. CDR1 is SGHVS, CDR2 FNYEAQ, per germline. CDR3 DNA sequence: TGTGCCAGCAGCTTAAACGGGGGTAATGAAAAACTGTTTTTT. Translating it yields CASSLNGGNEKLFF.

The rearrangement uses TRBV7-2 and TRBJ1-1; D gene uncertain. Germline V gives CDR1 SGHTA, CDR2 FQGNSA. The CDR3 has 15 residues. The germline V and J ends were trimmed by 1 base and 3 bases, with 12 bases remaining between them. The CDR3 region has the DNA TGTGCCAGCAGCTTAGTGGTGGGCGCGGACACTGAAGCTTTCTTT. It is translated as CASSLVVGADTEAFF.

This clonotype was seen ten or more times. Compared with germline, one end of the junction differs, possibly owing to a read error. This chain joins TRBV7-7 and TRBJ2-5; 10 bases align to TRBD2. CDR1 is SSHAT and CDR2 is FNYEAQ in the germline V gene (reference sequence). The CDR3 has 15 residues. Written as DNA, the CDR3 is TGTGCTAGCAGTGTCAGCGGGGGGGCCTTAGAGACCCAGTACTTC. This sequence encodes CASSVSGGALETQYF.

This clonotype has more than one count but fewer than ten. The J gene is TRBJ2-6, the V gene TRBV6-2 or TRBV6-3; possibly TRBD1 for D (6 bases). The CDR3 length is 17 residues. In germline, CDR1 is MNHEY, CDR2 SVGEGT. Trimming pared 2 bases from V and 0 bases from J, leaving 11 bases between. This CDR3 is CASSYISGASGANVLTF. The CDR3 DNA reads TGTGCCAGCAGTTACATTTCAGGGGCCTCTGGGGCCAACGTCCTGACTTTC.